This T cell receptor (beta chain) is drawn from a study of vaccination and CD4 T cells after COVID-19. Study in general: Cultures that served as controls received a CEFX pool, an HIV-1 Nef pool, or no peptide.

As to this clonotype: What it binds is unknown.

Researchers used the Oncomine TCR Beta short-read assay to sequence DNA from cultured CD4+ T cells. TCRdb independently ran MiXCR on the PCR reads; one entry per CDR3 protein. The table has 16,000 or so distinct CDR3 sequences, roughly 80% seen once; the top ten hold over 8.5%. Treatment meaning: approximately 9-day PBMC culture with coronavirus spike peptide pools or control peptides (ViraFEST assay). Looked up from germline, CDR1 is DFQATT and CDR2 is SNEGSKA (reference sequence). V was cut by 4 bases and J by 1 base, with 14 bases left in between. The CDR3 consists of 14 residues. Study-wide points: Spike mono-reactive clones accounted for 304 of the 307 vaccine-specific clones found in convalescent patients.

The TCR originated in a human donor who received a COVID-19 vaccine. This specimen consisted of CD4+ T cells from blood, cultured in vitro, obtained after SARS-CoV-2 vaccination. The chain uses TRBV20-1 and TRBJ2-7; D is possibly TRBD1 or TRBD2 (6 bases each). The CDR3 is CSAKFGGLSYEQYF. The CDR3 DNA reads as TGCAGTGCTAAGTTCGGGGGCTTATCCTACGAGCAGTACTTC.